The 25 T cell receptor beta chains in this list originate from one sample, sequenced in a study of blood T cells in healthy people across ages. Using a J-beta primer mix together with a sample-barcoded 5' primer, a second PCR was run for 7 to 11 cycles. TCRdb used MiXCR to reprocess the 5' RACE reads, holding one entry per CDR3 protein. The table records hundreds of thousands of distinct CDR3 sequences, around a fifth of them present only once. Sequences were obtained from blood. Source of these receptors: a man aged 65 to 85 in good health.

This sequence joins TRBV12-3 or TRBV12-4 and TRBJ2-1; TRBD2 agrees at 8 bases. The CDR3 sequence is 16 residues long. With 3 bases clipped from V and 0 bases from J, the junction kept 4 bases outside the gene matches. CDR3 DNA: TGTGCCAGCAGTTTGTCCGGGAGGGCCTCCTACAATGAGCAGTTCTTC. Encoded protein: CASSLSGRASYNEQFF.

Only a few counts were recorded for this clonotype. Germline is not matched at one junction end, which may reflect a read error. The gene calls are TRBV12-3 or TRBV12-4 and TRBJ2-2, with 13 bases lining up with TRBD2. There are 17 residues in the CDR3. The chain's CDR3 is CANSETSGRSFTGELFF. The CDR3 bases are TGTGCCAACAGTGAGACTAGCGGGAGGTCTTTCACCGGGGAGCTGTTTTTT.

This clonotype has a count of ten or more. The V and J genes are TRBV10-3 and TRBJ2-7; no definite D call. Between the trimmed V and J ends, which lost 3 bases and 6 bases, there was a span of 12 bases. Germline values: CDR1 ENHRY, CDR2 SYGVKD. CDR3 size: 13 residues. CDR3 residues: CAISDIFPGEQYF. The CDR3 DNA is TGTGCCATCAGTGACATATTCCCGGGCGAGCAGTACTTC.

In its sample, this clonotype was seen a few times. V and J are TRBV12-3 or TRBV12-4 and TRBJ1-1, with no clear D. The V and J ends lost 6 bases and 0 bases respectively, with 8 bases between them. The CDR3 is 13 amino acids. The CDR3 coding sequence is TGTGCCAGCAGAGGACTGATGAACACTGAAGCTTTCTTT. This translates into CASRGLMNTEAFF.

The rearrangement joins TRBV6-2 or TRBV6-3 to TRBJ1-5; 7 nucleotides match TRBD1. The V segment lost 6 bases and the J segment 0 bases; nucleotides outside the gene matches: 8. CDR3 length: 16 amino acids. Germline CDR1 and CDR2: MNHEY and SVGEGT. CDR3 amino acids: CASSGQDPHSNQPQHF. The DNA for the CDR3 is TGTGCCAGCAGCGGACAGGACCCTCATAGCAATCAGCCCCAGCATTTT.

The chain links TRBV29-1 to TRBJ1-1; maybe TRBD1 (5 bases). Trimming shortened V by 4 bases and J by 11 bases, and 20 bases separated the two germline ends. CDR3 length: 13 residues. The V gene's germline CDR1 is SQVTM and CDR2 ANQGSEA. CDR3 sequence: CSVVVPSRAGAFF. The CDR3 DNA follows: TGCAGCGTTGTGGTACCCTCCCGGGCAGGGGCTTTCTTT.

A few counts support this clonotype. The chain is built from TRBV7-2 and TRBJ2-5; D might be TRBD1 or TRBD2, each matching 6 bases. The J call may be wrong; the DNA end is better matched by TRBJ2-7. This CDR3 contains 16 residues. CDR1 and CDR2 (germline): SGHTA, FQGNSA. DNA for the CDR3: TGTGCCAGCAGCTTAGAGCCGGGGGCGGACTATTACGAGCAGTACTTC. Amino acids: CASSLEPGADYYEQYF.

This clonotype was observed many times. V and J are TRBV7-9 and TRBJ2-4; D is undetermined. There are 13 residues in the CDR3. V lost 5 bases and J 7 bases, leaving 12 bases between the germline ends. Germline V gives CDR1 SEHNR, CDR2 FQNEAQ (reference sequence). CDR3 sequence reads: CASSGMLSNIQYF. CDR3 coding DNA: TGTGCCAGCAGCGGGATGTTGTCCAACATTCAGTACTTC.

This clonotype was recorded a few times. V is TRBV29-1 and J is TRBJ2-1; 12 positions match TRBD2. The CDR3 is 14 residues long. Germline loops: CDR1 SQVTM, CDR2 ANQGSEA. The trim removed 6 bases at V and 8 bases at J, leaving 8 bases unmatched. CDR3 loop: CSVQRLAGDDEQFF. The CDR3 DNA follows: TGCAGCGTCCAACGACTAGCGGGAGACGATGAGCAGTTCTTC.

This clonotype appeared a few times. The genes are TRBV20-1 and TRBJ1-5; 8 positions agree with TRBD1. CDR1 DFQATT and CDR2 SNEGSKA come from the germline V gene (reference sequence). This CDR3 region has 16 residues. V trimming: 0 bases; J trimming: 5 bases; junction bases outside the gene matches: 9. The CDR3 nucleotides are TGCAGTGCTAGAGATCGCGGCAGGGGGCGGCATCAGCCCCAGCATTTT. Translated, it gives CSARDRGRGRHQPQHF.

This chain connects TRBV6-6 to TRBJ1-1, with D perhaps matching TRBD1 (5 bases). This CDR3 spans 14 amino acids. Germline CDR1 MNHNY, CDR2 SVGAGI (reference sequence). V gave up 7 bases and J gave up 0 bases, with 12 bases separating them. As DNA, the CDR3 is TGTGCCAGCACAAGGGACGGTTTGAACACTGAAGCTTTCTTT. Its translation is CASTRDGLNTEAFF.

In its sample, this clonotype was seen a few times. The CDR3 bases are TGCAGCGTTCCACTTGACTTCTCGATCCACAATGAGCAGTTCTTC. Protein product: CSVPLDFSIHNEQFF. The chain joins TRBV29-1 to TRBJ2-1; unclear D gene. V lost 5 bases and J lost 5, with 19 bases in between. This CDR3 spans 15 amino acids. Germline V gene data show CDR1 as SQVTM and CDR2 as ANQGSEA.

V and J are TRBV27 and TRBJ2-2; maybe TRBD2 (5 bases). CDR3 length: 18 residues. V shed 5 bases and J shed 5 bases, with 24 bases lying between them. CDR1 MNHEY and CDR2 SMNVEV come from the germline V gene (reference sequence). CDR3 nucleotides: TGTGCCAGCAGTCCGACCCCTCTTTTGGGAGTAGGTACCGGGGAGCTGTTTTTT. Its translation is CASSPTPLLGVGTGELFF.

This clonotype was observed a handful of times. The chain recombines TRBV5-1 with TRBJ2-7; 7 positions agree with TRBD1. V was pared by 4 bases and J by 1 base, with 8 bases of the junction left unmatched. This CDR3 is built from 15 residues. Germline V gene data show CDR1 as SGHRS and CDR2 as YFSETQ. As DNA, the CDR3 is TGCGCCAGCAGCCCCGGGACAGAACCTTCCTACGAGCAGTACTTC. Translating gives CASSPGTEPSYEQYF.

This sequence joins TRBV20-1 and TRBJ2-1; D unclear. The DNA end favors TRBJ2-5, so the J call may be wrong. Germline lookup yields CDR1 DFQATT and CDR2 SNEGSKA (reference sequence). The CDR3 totals 13 residues. The CDR3 reads CSARDGRAKTQYF. The CDR3, as DNA: TGCAGTGCTAGAGATGGTAGGGCGAAGACCCAGTACTTC.

This clonotype was counted many times. This chain joins TRBV20-1 and TRBJ2-3; the D gene is possibly TRBD2 (5 bases). The germline V gene has CDR1 DFQATT and CDR2 SNEGSKA (reference sequence). The V and J ends lost 0 bases and 7 bases respectively, with 14 bases between them. The CDR3 covers 14 residues. Written as DNA, the CDR3 is TGCAGTGCTAGAGATATCGGGGAGCTGCATACGCAGTATTTT. This codes for CSARDIGELHTQYF.

This rearrangement joins TRBV3-1 to TRBJ2-5; D not resolved. The end of the DNA aligns better with TRBJ2-1, so the J call may be wrong. The CDR3 spans 11 residues. Germline-derived CDR1 and CDR2 are LGHDT and YNNKEL (reference sequence). The DNA of the CDR3 is TGTGCCAGCAGCCAGGCGGAAGAGCAGTTCTTC. Amino acids: CASSQAEEQFF.

The chain uses TRBV11-2 and TRBJ2-3; D is undetermined. This CDR3 region has 14 residues. V gave up 0 bases and J gave up 6 bases, with 10 bases separating them. The germline V gene encodes CDR1 SGHAT and CDR2 FQNNGV. CDR3 bases: TGTGCCAGCAGCTTAGATAACTGGGTCGATACGCAGTATTTT. Translated: CASSLDNWVDTQYF.

Only one count was recorded for this clonotype. V usage is TRBV9 and J usage is TRBJ2-5; the D gene is possibly TRBD1 (6 bases). This CDR3 has 16 residues. Between the trimmed V and J ends, which lost 3 bases and 0 bases, there was a span of 15 bases. CDR1 is SGDLS and CDR2 is YYNGEE in the germline V gene. DNA for the CDR3: TGTGCCAGCAGCGCATGGACAGTGAGGGACCAAGAGACCCAGTACTTC. Protein product: CASSAWTVRDQETQYF.

DNA of the CDR3: TGTGCCAGCAGTTCGGGACTAGCGGGAGCTCCCGAGCAGTACTTC. As protein: CASSSGLAGAPEQYF. V and J are TRBV6-2 or TRBV6-3 and TRBJ2-1, with 14 bases lining up with TRBD2. The better agreement between TRBJ2-7 and the DNA end casts doubt on the J call. The CDR3 is 15 residues long. Germline values: CDR1 MNHEY, CDR2 SVGEGT.

The CDR3, as DNA: TGCAGTGCTAGAAGTTCAGTTCGAGAGACCCAGTACTTC. Amino acid sequence: CSARSSVRETQYF. The rearrangement joins TRBV20-1 to TRBJ2-1, with D unresolved. TRBJ2-5 explains the end of the DNA better; the J call may be wrong. Germline CDR1 is DFQATT and CDR2 is SNEGSKA (reference sequence). The CDR3 sequence is 13 residues long.

This chain joins TRBV12-3 or TRBV12-4 and TRBJ1-1; D unresolved. This CDR3 has 11 residues. Trimming shortened V by 8 bases and J by 6 bases, and 10 bases separated the two germline ends. The CDR3 protein is CASGVLSEAFF. The CDR3 DNA follows: TGTGCCAGCGGTGTTTTGTCTGAAGCTTTCTTT.

This chain uses TRBV15 with TRBJ2-3; 9 bases match TRBD2. The CDR3 sequence is 15 residues long. The germline V gene has CDR1 LNHNV and CDR2 YYDKDF (reference sequence). The J segment lost 7 bases and the V segment lost 5 bases, leaving 10 bases of the junction unmatched. For the CDR3, the DNA is TGTGCCACCAGCTTCGATAGCGGGAGAGGGAATACGCAGTATTTT. It is translated as CATSFDSGRGNTQYF.

This clonotype was counted a few times. The V call is TRBV24-1, the J call TRBJ2-3; D is ambiguous. CDR1 is KGHDR and CDR2 is SFDVKD in the germline V gene. Trimming removed 5 bases from V and 4 bases from J, with 15 bases in between. This CDR3 region has 15 residues. The CDR3 DNA reads TGTGCCACCAGTGGTCTGGGCCTAGACCCAGATACGCAGTATTTT. The encoded protein is CATSGLGLDPDTQYF.

This chain joins TRBV6-5 and TRBJ2-1; 9 positions agree with TRBD2. This CDR3 has 16 amino acids. Germline values: CDR1 MNHEY, CDR2 SVGAGI. The V gene end was trimmed by 2 bases and the J gene end by 8 bases; junction bases not matched to a gene: 10. The CDR3 region has the DNA TGTGCCAGCAGTTACCCGGCGGGAGGGCCAAGGGATGAGCAGTTCTTC. As protein: CASSYPAGGPRDEQFF.